A single sample gave rise to the 23 T cell receptor beta chains below, sequenced in a study of cytomegalovirus exposure and HLA in healthy donors. The study ran its PCR with 60 Vbeta and 13 Jbeta primers. Data came from immunoSEQ multiplex PCR; TCRdb stores just in-frame clones and leaves some out. The sample totals 200,000 to 250,000 clones. Sequenced input: PBMCs. Receptor source: a woman in her 30s in good health and CMV-seropositive.

V gene TRBV15 combines with J gene TRBJ2-5; 10 bases are shared with TRBD1. Matching the DNA end better, TRBJ2-7 makes the J call doubtful. Germline CDR1 LNHNV, CDR2 YYDKDF (reference sequence). The CDR3 is 16 residues long. Written as DNA, the CDR3 is TGTGCCACCAGCAGAGATCCCGGACAGGGGGCCTACGAGCAGTACTTC. As protein: CATSRDPGQGAYEQYF.

V usage is TRBV6-6 and J usage is TRBJ1-1; 10 nucleotides agree with TRBD1. The V and J ends lost 4 bases and 0 bases, in that order; junction bases with no gene match: 5. CDR1 is MNHNY, CDR2 SVGAGI, per germline (reference sequence). This CDR3 comprises 16 residues. The CDR3 nucleotides read TGTGCCAGCAGTTCCCCAGACAGGGGGCTGAACACTGAAGCTTTCTTT. Translated: CASSSPDRGLNTEAFF.

The J gene is TRBJ1-2, the V gene TRBV29-1; D might be TRBD1 (6 bases). With 7 bases removed from V and 4 bases from J, the gap between germline ends came to 16 bases. Germline-derived CDR1 and CDR2 are SQVTM and ANQGSEA. The CDR3 has 13 amino acids. The CDR3 DNA reads TGCAGCGCTCGGACAGCCGGTGTCTATGGCTACACCTTC. Its protein product is CSARTAGVYGYTF.

The V and J genes are TRBV19 and TRBJ2-7; TRBD1 might be the D (6 bases). This CDR3 has 14 amino acids. Germline assignment: CDR1 LNHDA and CDR2 SQIVND (reference sequence). V lost 2 bases and J lost 5, with 13 bases in between. The CDR3 loop is CASSISPGAHEQYF. The CDR3 DNA reads as TGTGCCAGTAGTATATCCCCAGGGGCCCACGAGCAGTACTTC.

The chain has TRBV29-1 and TRBJ1-2, with 8 bases matching TRBD1. The CDR3 sequence is 13 residues long. The germline V gene encodes CDR1 SQVTM and CDR2 ANQGSEA. J gave up 2 bases and V 6 bases, and 5 bases lay outside the gene matches. The CDR3 loop reads CSVAGGQNYGYTF. As DNA, the CDR3 is TGCAGCGTCGCAGGGGGCCAAAACTATGGCTACACCTTC.

The chain recombines TRBV29-1 with TRBJ2-1; 7 bases are a match to TRBD2. This CDR3 region has 13 residues. Trimming removed 4 bases from V and 2 bases from J; junction bases left unmatched: 2. The germline V gene encodes CDR1 SQVTM and CDR2 ANQGSEA. The CDR3 reads CSVAGLAYNEQFF. The CDR3 coding sequence is TGCAGCGTTGCTGGACTAGCCTACAATGAGCAGTTCTTC.

The chain joins TRBV7-9 to TRBJ2-3; TRBD2 aligns across 12 bases. The CDR3 has 17 residues. Trimming removed 4 bases from V and 6 bases from J; junction bases left unmatched: 11. The V gene's germline CDR1 is SEHNR and CDR2 FQNEAQ (reference sequence). The CDR3: CASSSLTSGGVRDTQYF. CDR3 nucleotide sequence: TGTGCCAGCAGCTCCCTGACTAGCGGGGGAGTCAGGGATACGCAGTATTTT.

This chain connects TRBV5-1 to TRBJ1-1, with a possible D match to TRBD1 (6 bases). This CDR3 is built from 15 residues. Trimming shortened V by 0 bases and J by 6 bases, and 15 bases separated the two germline ends. CDR1 and CDR2 from the germline V gene are SGHRS and YFSETQ. This CDR3 is CASSLVGGGGAEAFF. The CDR3 DNA reads TGCGCCAGCAGCTTGGTCGGCGGGGGCGGAGCTGAAGCTTTCTTT. Drawing the rest from reference TRBV5-1 and TRBJ1-1, the complete variable domain is KAGVTQTPRYLIKTRGQQVTLSCSPISGHRSVSWYQQTPGQGLQFLFEYFSETQRNKGNFPGRFSGRQFSNSRSEMNVSTLELGDSALYLCASSLVGGGGAEAFFGQGTRLTVV.

The V call is TRBV7-2, the J call TRBJ2-7; 7 bases are shared with TRBD2. Germline values: CDR1 SGHTA, CDR2 FQGNSA. The CDR3 sequence is 12 residues long. V was pared by 10 bases and J by 3 bases, with 6 bases of the junction left unmatched. The chain's CDR3 is CATSGSHYEQYF. For the CDR3, the DNA is TGTGCCACTAGCGGATCCCACTACGAGCAGTACTTC.

This chain joins TRBV9 and TRBJ2-1; 10 nucleotides line up with TRBD2. With 0 bases clipped from V and 3 bases from J, the junction kept 6 bases outside the gene matches. There are 17 residues in the CDR3. Germline assignment: CDR1 SGDLS and CDR2 YYNGEE. As DNA, the CDR3 is TGTGCCAGCAGCGTAGCTAGAGGGACTAGCGTCTACAATGAGCAGTTCTTC. Protein product: CASSVARGTSVYNEQFF.

The chain joins TRBV28 to TRBJ2-2; TRBD2 agrees at 8 bases. Germline-derived CDR1 and CDR2 are MDHEN and SYDVKM. Unmatched junction bases numbered 10, after V lost 7 bases and J lost 6 bases. The CDR3 covers 15 residues. CDR3 nucleotide sequence: TGTGCCAGCACCCTGGGAGTAGCGGGATCCGGGGAGCTGTTTTTT. Translated: CASTLGVAGSGELFF.

The chain carries TRBV30 and TRBJ2-1; D not resolved. Germline loops: CDR1 GTSNPN, CDR2 SVGIG (reference sequence). Trimming stripped 4 bases from V and 5 bases from J, with 6 bases between. There are 11 residues in the CDR3. The CDR3 DNA reads as TGTGCCTGGACTACGAACAATGAGCAGTTCTTC. It yields the protein CAWTTNNEQFF.

V usage is TRBV9 and J usage is TRBJ2-1; D might be TRBD2 (5 bases). CDR1 and CDR2 (germline): SGDLS, YYNGEE. V dropped 7 bases and J dropped 3 bases, with 11 bases sitting between them. This CDR3 comprises 13 residues. CDR3 in amino acids: CASHGMGYNEQFF. The DNA of the CDR3 is TGTGCCAGCCACGGGATGGGCTACAATGAGCAGTTCTTC.

The genes are TRBV7-2 and TRBJ1-3; possible D gene TRBD1, 6 bases. V gave up 6 bases and J gave up 2 bases, with 14 bases separating them. Germline V lookup: CDR1 SGHTA, CDR2 FQGNSA. There are 15 residues in the CDR3. CDR3 amino acids: CASREQGTTGNTIYF. The DNA for the CDR3 is TGTGCCAGCAGAGAACAGGGAACAACTGGAAACACCATATATTTT.

The CDR3 nucleotides are TGTGCCAGCAGCTTGGACAGGGCCACCGGTGGTTTCTTT. It codes for CASSLDRATGGFF. The rearrangement links TRBV11-3 to TRBJ1-1; 8 positions agree with TRBD1. The CDR3 covers 13 residues. Trimming cost V 3 bases and J 13 bases; bases outside gene matches: 10. CDR1 is SGHNT and CDR2 is YENEEA in the germline V gene.

The rearrangement links TRBV10-3 to TRBJ2-6; maybe TRBD2 (6 bases). The CDR3 is 17 residues long. The germline V gene encodes CDR1 ENHRY and CDR2 SYGVKD. Trimming stripped 3 bases from V and 0 bases from J, with 12 bases between. The CDR3 protein is CAISDGGLGSGANVLTF. The CDR3 DNA reads as TGTGCCATCAGTGACGGGGGACTTGGCTCTGGGGCCAACGTCCTGACTTTC.

This chain joins TRBV19 and TRBJ1-1, with 7 bases aligning to TRBD1. J gave up 2 bases and V 6 bases, and 3 bases lay outside the gene matches. Germline CDR1 reads LNHDA; CDR2 reads SQIVND (reference sequence). The CDR3 has 13 residues. The CDR3 here is CASRGQLNTEAFF. CDR3 nucleotide sequence: TGTGCCAGTAGGGGACAGCTTAACACTGAAGCTTTCTTT.

The chain couples TRBV27 to TRBJ1-1, with D uncertain. The CDR3 extends over 14 amino acids. CDR1 is MNHEY and CDR2 is SMNVEV in the germline V gene (reference sequence). V was pared by 7 bases and J by 1 base, with 13 bases between. The CDR3 bases are TGTGCCAGCAACTCCGGACGGGAGAACACTGAAGCTTTCTTT. Protein sequence: CASNSGRENTEAFF.

The CDR3 DNA sequence: TGTGCCAGCAGTCGACAGGGAGTAGGCACCGGGGAGCTGTTTTTT. This gives the protein CASSRQGVGTGELFF. This chain links TRBV25-1 with TRBJ2-2, with TRBD1 identical over 7 bases. The CDR3 has 15 amino acids. The ends lost 5 bases at V and 4 bases at J; junction bases unmatched: 7. Germline V gene sequence: CDR1 MGHDK, CDR2 SYGVNS.

This chain joins TRBV6-5 and TRBJ1-5, with a possible D match to TRBD1 (5 bases). V gave up 2 bases and J gave up 4 bases, with 12 bases separating them. Germline CDR1 is MNHEY and CDR2 is SVGAGI. This CDR3 has 15 amino acids. As DNA, the CDR3 is TGTGCCAGCAGTTACGAGTGGGGGGGTAATCAGCCCCAGCATTTT. This translates into CASSYEWGGNQPQHF.

The V and J genes are TRBV2 and TRBJ2-3; a weak D match, TRBD2 (6 bases). Germline V gene data show CDR1 as SNHLY and CDR2 as FYNNEI. CDR3 length: 16 residues. V lost 3 bases to trimming and J lost 4 bases, with 17 bases between them. The CDR3 DNA reads as TGTGCCAGCAGTGACGGGCGGGGAGGCTTCCCAGATACGCAGTATTTT. This codes for CASSDGRGGFPDTQYF.

The chain joins TRBV6-5 to TRBJ2-7, with D perhaps TRBD1 (6 bases). Trimming left V 3 bases short and J 5 bases short, with 11 bases between. The CDR3 contains 13 residues. Germline V gene sequence: CDR1 MNHEY, CDR2 SVGAGI. This CDR3 reads CASSYNRVDEQYF. The CDR3 bases are TGTGCCAGCAGTTATAACAGGGTAGACGAGCAGTACTTC.

The chain links TRBV9 to TRBJ1-1; D may be TRBD1 (6 bases). Deletions cut 3 bases from V and 5 bases from J, with 14 bases between. Germline CDR1 reads SGDLS; CDR2 reads YYNGEE. The CDR3 totals 14 residues. The CDR3 DNA sequence: TGTGCCAGCAGCGGGGGGGAGGGGGGAACTGAAGCTTTCTTT. Amino acids: CASSGGEGGTEAFF.